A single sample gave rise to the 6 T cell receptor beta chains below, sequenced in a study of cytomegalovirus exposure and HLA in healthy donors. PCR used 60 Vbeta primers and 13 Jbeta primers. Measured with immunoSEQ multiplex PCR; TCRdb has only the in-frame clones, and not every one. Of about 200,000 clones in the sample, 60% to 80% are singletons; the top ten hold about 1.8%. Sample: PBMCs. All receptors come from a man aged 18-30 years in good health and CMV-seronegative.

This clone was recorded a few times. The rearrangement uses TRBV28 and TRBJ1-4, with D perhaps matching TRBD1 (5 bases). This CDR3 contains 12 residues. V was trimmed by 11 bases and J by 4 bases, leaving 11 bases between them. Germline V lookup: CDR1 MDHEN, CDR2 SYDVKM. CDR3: CASLGGNEKLFF. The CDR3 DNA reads TGTGCCTCTCTGGGGGGTAATGAAAAACTGTTTTTT.

The chain's CDR3 is CASSLIRPGFDSPLHF. The CDR3 region has the DNA TGTGCCAGCAGCTTAATTAGGCCGGGGTTCGATTCACCCCTCCACTTT. The rearrangement joins TRBV7-6 to TRBJ1-6; D not resolved. Germline CDR1 and CDR2: SGHVS and FNYEAQ. The CDR3 contains 16 residues. V dropped 2 bases and J dropped 8 bases, with 16 bases sitting between them.

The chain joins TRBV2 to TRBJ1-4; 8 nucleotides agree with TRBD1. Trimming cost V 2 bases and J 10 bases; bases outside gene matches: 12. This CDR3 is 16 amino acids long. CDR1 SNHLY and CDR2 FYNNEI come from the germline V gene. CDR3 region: CASSEYGTGAHSKLFF. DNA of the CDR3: TGTGCCAGCAGTGAATATGGGACAGGTGCCCACTCAAAACTGTTTTTT. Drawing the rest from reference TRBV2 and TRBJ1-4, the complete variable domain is EPEVTQTPSHQVTQMGQEVILRCVPISNHLYFYWYRQILGQKVEFLVSFYNNEISEKSEIFDDQFSVERPDGSNFTLKIRSTKLEDSAMYFCASSEYGTGAHSKLFFGSGTQLSVL.

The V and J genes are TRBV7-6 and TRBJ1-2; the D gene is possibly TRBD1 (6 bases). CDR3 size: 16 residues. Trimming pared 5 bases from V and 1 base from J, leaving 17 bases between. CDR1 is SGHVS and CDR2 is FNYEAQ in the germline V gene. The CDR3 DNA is TGTGCCAGCAGCCCAGTTCGGACAGAAAGTAACTATGGCTACACCTTC. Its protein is CASSPVRTESNYGYTF.

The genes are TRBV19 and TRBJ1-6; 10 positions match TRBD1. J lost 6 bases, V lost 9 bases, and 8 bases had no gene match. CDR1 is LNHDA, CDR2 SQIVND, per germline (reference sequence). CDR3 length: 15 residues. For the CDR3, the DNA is TGTGCCAGCTGGGCCCGGGACAGGGGTAATTCACCCCTCCACTTT. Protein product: CASWARDRGNSPLHF.

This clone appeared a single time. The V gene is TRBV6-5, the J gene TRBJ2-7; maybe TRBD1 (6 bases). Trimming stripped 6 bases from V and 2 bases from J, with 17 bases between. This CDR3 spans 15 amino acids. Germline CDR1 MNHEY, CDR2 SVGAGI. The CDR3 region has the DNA TGTGCCAGCAGAATTGACAGGTCCTTCACCTACGAGCAGTACTTC. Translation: CASRIDRSFTYEQYF.